These T cell receptor beta chains were read from a single sample in a study of OX40 agonist ivuxolimab in advanced cancers. Sequencing was performed with immunoSEQ multiplex PCR; in TCRdb, only in-frame clones are kept and a portion is missing. The repertoire holds about 37,000 clones, with less than 90% as singletons. The starting material was CD4+ or CD8+ T cells sorted from blood, obtained in a trial of the OX40 agonist ivuxolimab. These receptors all come from an adult with an advanced solid tumor such as melanoma, head and neck, liver or kidney cancer. The CDR3 runs from the conserved cysteine through the conserved F or W. Each record gives: V gene, CDR3 length, CDR3 protein.

V: TRBV2; length: 18; CDR3: CASSQNRDRNIMNTEAFF
V: TRBV5-1; length: 15; CDR3: CASSLNGLPTYEQYF
V: TRBV19; length: 14; CDR3: CASSMTGGWETQYF
V: TRBV9; length: 19; CDR3: CASSDNTGIDSATNEKLFF
V: TRBV30; length: 13; CDR3: CAWNGGVGYEQYF
V: TRBV4-3; length: 14; CDR3: CASSQDRGLREQFF
V: TRBV5-6; length: 13; CDR3: CASSLASAYGYTF
V: TRBV19; length: 12; CDR3: CASSIQNTEAFF
V: TRBV7-8; length: 15; CDR3: CASYTLGTGHNEQFF
V: TRBV30; length: 11; CDR3: CAWSSPNEQFF
V: TRBV6-5; length: 16; CDR3: CASSYLNQGWDTEAFF
V: TRBV5-1; length: 19; CDR3: CASSLSPLAGEIKQETQYF
V: TRBV5-1; length: 19; CDR3: CASSLYGTSGGRGADTQYF
V: TRBV7-7; length: 14; CDR3: CASSFPYPQETQYF
V: TRBV19; length: 15; CDR3: CASSIGRELNTEAFF
V: TRBV4-1; length: 16; CDR3: CASSQDRLAGTYEQYF
V: TRBV4-1; length: 13; CDR3: CASSQFNGDEQFF
V: TRBV5-1; length: 15; CDR3: CASSPNGQGLDTIYF
V: TRBV27; length: 15; CDR3: CASSIVRGGSYEQYF
V: TRBV5-5; length: 17; CDR3: CASSLGDRLPTNYGYTF
V: TRBV29-1; length: 15; CDR3: CSVEELAGRNNEQFF
V: TRBV27; length: 17; CDR3: CASSFVDTGAGANVLTF
V: TRBV4-1; length: 15; CDR3: CASSQEDREQETQYF
V: TRBV5-6; length: 12; CDR3: CASSLVEYEQYF
V: TRBV5-8; length: 11; CDR3: CASSFVETQYF
V: TRBV7-6; length: 15; CDR3: CASSPTLLAQETQYF
V: TRBV6-1; length: 13; CDR3: CAVVRGAKTEAFF
V: TRBV6-4; length: 15; CDR3: CASSDYTVENTEAFF
V: TRBV15; length: 15; CDR3: CATSRDLNMNTEAFF
V: TRBV7-8; length: 16; CDR3: CASSLAGTSTNEKLFF
V: TRBV4-3; length: 16; CDR3: CASSQDPRGPSYEQYF
V: TRBV4-2; length: 17; CDR3: CASSQTGQAQGQSPLHF
V: TRBV30; length: 13; CDR3: CAWSVGFQETQYF
V: TRBV27; length: 16; CDR3: CASSLSIIAGDYEQYF
V: TRBV7-9; length: 15; CDR3: CASSLEGQYTGELFF
V: TRBV7-6; length: 16; CDR3: CASSFGAKGGAYEQYF
V: TRBV9; length: 12; CDR3: CASRGLNSPLHF
V: TRBV13; length: 14; CDR3: CASSSQETNEKLFF
V: TRBV11-2; length: 11; CDR3: CASSWPSEQYF
V: TRBV10-2; length: 15; CDR3: CASSEEQGGSYEQYF
V: TRBV5-1; length: 17; CDR3: CASSLNYRLDGFGELFF
V: TRBV5-1; length: 13; CDR3: CASSPPDSTEAFF
V: TRBV9; length: 16; CDR3: CASSDPLGSGANVLTF
V: TRBV6-1; length: 16; CDR3: CASSATSGGSTDTQYF
V: TRBV27; length: 13; CDR3: CASSLTGDQPQHF
V: TRBV7-9; length: 13; CDR3: CASSLFLNTEAFF
V: TRBV5-1; length: 14; CDR3: CASSLVLGFNEQFF
V: TRBV29-1; length: 13; CDR3: CSDTDGLNTEAFF
V: TRBV27; length: 15; CDR3: CASSPIAGAVNEQFF
V: TRBV27; length: 14; CDR3: CASSFERGGNIQYF
V: TRBV19; length: 12; CDR3: CASNPLGQPQHF
V: TRBV4-2; length: 17; CDR3: CASSQALAGGLQETQYF
V: TRBV6-5; length: 14; CDR3: CASGVAGDSYEQYF